This T cell receptor (beta chain) was recorded in a study of T cells in Graves' hyperthyroidism and ophthalmopathy. Looking at the study overall: Before treatment of any kind, peripheral blood was taken at initial diagnosis.

Amplification of TCR beta CDR3 regions used RNA as the template. First-round RT-PCR targeting the TCR CDR3 was performed with the HTBI primer set. Each CDR3 protein gets one entry after TCRdb re-called the multiplex PCR reads with MiXCR. The sample lists some 560,000 distinct CDR3 sequences, 12% to 15% occurring once. Study-level findings and limits: Model output signaled ophthalmopathy a median approximately six months ahead of onset.

This clonotype has only one observation. The antigen is unknown. V was clipped by 3 bases and J by 6 bases; unmatched bases: 4. The CDR3 is 15 residues long. Each patient was aged 18 to 65 and had newly diagnosed hyperthyroidism of under 2 months' duration. Clinical symptoms, serum thyroxine, TRAb, thyroid ultrasound and orbital computed tomography informed diagnoses. V and J are TRBV12-3 or TRBV12-4 and TRBJ2-3, with 12 bases fitting TRBD2. The clonotype was recovered from a woman aged 40 to 50 with Graves' hyperthyroidism. The specimen was blood. CDR3: CASSLTSGRPDTQYF. CDR3 coding DNA: TGTGCCAGCAGTTTGACTAGCGGGAGACCCGATACGCAGTATTTT.